The next 5 T cell receptor beta chains were all read from a single sample in a study of molecular identifiers for immune sequencing clone quantification. One entry per CDR3 protein, called by TCRdb with MiXCR from the PCR reads. The sample contains some 91,000 distinct CDR3 sequences, about 24% of which appear only once. The specimen was naive CD8+ T cells from blood, with Jurkat cell RNA spiked in. The subset here: FACS-sorted CD8+CD4-CCR7+CD45RA+ naive T cells. The receptor source for this set is a human donor in good health. Some libraries in this study had Jurkat cell RNA spiked in.

There are a few counts of this clonotype. This chain connects TRBV12-3 or TRBV12-4 to TRBJ2-5; perhaps TRBD2 as D (7 bases). V shed 4 bases and J shed 0 bases, with 15 bases lying between them. The CDR3 is made up of 16 amino acids. As DNA, the CDR3 is TGTGCCAGCAGTTCCTACCAGCGGGACAACCAAGAGACCCAGTACTTC. This sequence encodes CASSSYQRDNQETQYF.

This clonotype has a handful of counts. A read error may explain this, as a much larger clone is one base away. The chain is built from TRBV7-3 and TRBJ2-3; no reliable D call. Per germline, CDR1 SGHTA and CDR2 FQGTGA. The CDR3 consists of 17 residues. The CDR3, as DNA: TGTGCCAGCAACTTAAGCCGCACTGAAGGGTTCACAGATACGCAGTATTTT. It is translated as CASNLSRTEGFTDTQYF.

There are many counts of this clonotype. V and J are TRBV29-1 and TRBJ2-5; D ambiguous. The germline gives CDR1 SQVTM, CDR2 ANQGSEA. The length of the CDR3 is 13 residues. The V end lost 1 base, the J end lost 5 bases, and 11 bases lay between the germline ends. CDR3 in amino acids: CSVEGGMVETQYF. The CDR3 DNA sequence: TGCAGCGTTGAAGGGGGAATGGTGGAGACCCAGTACTTC. The full variable domain, with the rest looked up from reference TRBV29-1 and TRBJ2-5, is SAVISQKPSRDICQRGTSLTIQCQVDSQVTMMFWYRQQPGQSLTLIATANQGSEATYESGFVIDKFPISRPNLTFSTLTVSNMSPEDSSIYLCSVEGGMVETQYFGPGTRLLVL.

This clonotype was recorded many times. V gene TRBV18 combines with J gene TRBJ1-5; 11 bases fit TRBD1. This CDR3 is 18 amino acids long. With 6 bases clipped from V and 1 base from J, the junction kept 11 bases outside the gene matches. Germline V lookup: CDR1 KGHSH, CDR2 LQKENI. Here the CDR3 reads CASSPRADRGHSNQPQHF. DNA for the CDR3: TGTGCCAGCTCGCCAAGGGCGGACAGGGGGCACAGCAATCAGCCCCAGCATTTT.

Points on this clonotype: The CDR3 end shows no conserved phenylalanine or tryptophan, and so a read error is likely. This rearrangement joins TRBV7-2 to TRBJ2-5; D is perhaps TRBD1 (5 bases). The CDR3 runs 15 residues. The germline V gene has CDR1 SGHTA and CDR2 FQGNSA. Between the trimmed V and J ends, which lost 5 bases and 4 bases, there was a span of 17 bases. The CDR3 loop reads CTSSRLQGARETQYL. CDR3 DNA sequence: TGTACCAGCAGCCGATTGCAAGGGGCAAGAGAGACCCAGTACTTA.